This passage covers 22 T cell receptor beta chains from one sample sequenced in a study of neoadjuvant anti-PD-1 for oral cavity cancer. Sequencing used immunoSEQ multiplex PCR; TCRdb keeps in-frame clones, though not all of them. Of some 8,700 clones listed, around 80% are singletons. The time point was: after neoadjuvant nivolumab, at surgical resection. Sequencing used PBMCs, obtained after nivolumab (anti-PD-1) treatment. These receptors were taken from a person between 35 and 79 years old with oral cavity squamous cell carcinoma.

The rearrangement joins TRBV2 to TRBJ1-6; 8 positions match TRBD1. This CDR3 region has 15 residues. J lost 7 bases, V lost 7 bases, and 9 bases had no gene match. Germline loops: CDR1 SNHLY, CDR2 FYNNEI. The CDR3 bases are TGTGCCAGCACCAAGGTCACAGGGGGGAATTCACCCCTCCACTTT. It specifies CASTKVTGGNSPLHF.

V is TRBV4-1 and J is TRBJ1-1; D is undetermined. V was shortened by 8 bases and J by 0 bases, with 16 bases between the two germline ends. This CDR3 contains 15 residues. Germline V gives CDR1 MGHRA, CDR2 YSYEKL. Here the CDR3 reads CASRVPASLNTEAFF. CDR3 DNA: TGCGCCAGCCGGGTTCCAGCCTCACTGAACACTGAAGCTTTCTTT.

The chain carries TRBV10-2 and TRBJ2-6, with D perhaps matching TRBD1 or TRBD2 (5 bases each). V gave up 3 bases and J gave up 0 bases, with 9 bases separating them. This CDR3 is 16 amino acids long. Germline CDR1 and CDR2: WSHSY and SAAADI. Here the CDR3 reads CASSDAGSSGANVLTF. The CDR3 DNA is TGCGCCAGCAGTGACGCAGGGAGCTCTGGGGCCAACGTCCTGACTTTC.

This clone was seen only once. The chain carries TRBV7-8 and TRBJ2-7; TRBD2 aligns across 9 bases. The germline V gene encodes CDR1 SGHVS and CDR2 FQNEAQ. This CDR3 is built from 14 residues. Trimming removed 7 bases from V and 5 bases from J; junction bases left unmatched: 9. CDR3 region: CASTPSGILHEQYF. The CDR3 DNA reads TGTGCCAGCACCCCTAGCGGGATATTACACGAGCAGTACTTC.

The chain employs TRBV5-6 and TRBJ2-3; no reliable D call. CDR3 length: 13 residues. Germline CDR1 SGHDT, CDR2 YYEEEE. V gave up 1 base and J gave up 1 base, with 4 bases separating them. Here the CDR3 reads CASSLRGTDTQYF. Here the CDR3 DNA reads TGTGCCAGCAGCTTGAGGGGCACAGATACGCAGTATTTT.

The CDR3 protein is CASSVGQGSYNEQFF. The CDR3 DNA is TGTGCCAGCAGTGTAGGGCAAGGCTCCTACAATGAGCAGTTCTTC. The chain couples TRBV6-1 to TRBJ2-1, with no clear D. V lost 4 bases and J lost 0, with 10 bases in between. Germline loops: CDR1 MNHNS, CDR2 SASEGT. The CDR3 length is 15 residues.

The CDR3 protein is CASSDTRDNEQFF. CDR3 nucleotide sequence: TGTGCCAGCAGTGATACTAGGGACAATGAGCAGTTCTTC. The gene calls are TRBV2 and TRBJ2-1, with D perhaps matching TRBD2 (5 bases). Germline CDR1 is SNHLY and CDR2 is FYNNEI. CDR3 length equals 13 residues. Trimming took 3 bases from V and 5 from J, leaving 8 bases between them.

The J gene is TRBJ2-5, the V gene TRBV2, with 7 bases identical to TRBD2. There are 16 residues in the CDR3. Per germline, CDR1 SNHLY and CDR2 FYNNEI. J was trimmed by 3 bases and V by 3 bases; bases with no gene match: 10. The CDR3 DNA follows: TGTGCCAGCAGTGAGGAGCTGGGCGGGGGAAAAGAGACCCAGTACTTC. Its translation is CASSEELGGGKETQYF. The entire variable domain, with the rest obtained from reference TRBV2 and TRBJ2-5, is as follows: EPEVTQTPSHQVTQMGQEVILRCVPISNHLYFYWYRQILGQKVEFLVSFYNNEISEKSEIFDDQFSVERPDGSNFTLKIRSTKLEDSAMYFCASSEELGGGKETQYFGPGTRLLVL.

This clone has a handful of counts. The genes are TRBV7-9 and TRBJ1-5, with a tentative D call TRBD1 (6 bases). Germline V gene lookup returns CDR1 SEHNR and CDR2 FQNEAQ (reference sequence). The CDR3 has 18 amino acids. With 5 bases removed from V and 0 bases from J, the gap between germline ends came to 20 bases. For the CDR3, the DNA is TGTGCCAGCAGCCGAACCTCCAGGGGACTGAATAGCAATCAGCCCCAGCATTTT. This translates into CASSRTSRGLNSNQPQHF.

The chain uses TRBV19 and TRBJ2-7; 13 nucleotides align to TRBD2. CDR3 length: 16 amino acids. V shed 5 bases and J 2 bases; nucleotides not matched to a gene: 6. The germline gives CDR1 LNHDA, CDR2 SQIVND (reference sequence). The CDR3, as DNA: TGTGCCAGTAGTTTCGGGACTAGCGGGGCCCCCTACGAGCAGTACTTC. It is translated as CASSFGTSGAPYEQYF.

The chain joins TRBV19 to TRBJ2-7; D is perhaps TRBD1 (6 bases). Per germline, CDR1 LNHDA and CDR2 SQIVND (reference sequence). Trimming pared 10 bases from V and 4 bases from J, leaving 14 bases between. There are 12 residues in the CDR3. CDR3 loop: CATQDRRYEQYF. CDR3 DNA: TGTGCCACCCAGGACAGAAGGTACGAGCAGTACTTC. Filled out from reference TRBV19 and TRBJ2-7, the complete variable domain reads DGGITQSPKYLFRKEGQNVTLSCEQNLNHDAMYWYRQDPGQGLRLIYYSQIVNDFQKGDIAEGYSVSREKKESFPLTVTSAQKNPTAFYLCATQDRRYEQYFGPGTRLTVT.

The chain carries TRBV4-2 and TRBJ1-1; D is possibly TRBD1 (5 bases). The CDR3 length is 13 residues. Germline lookup yields CDR1 LGHNA and CDR2 YNFKEQ. V was pared by 3 bases and J by 1 base, with 6 bases between. The CDR3 loop is CASSQDTNTEAFF. CDR3 DNA sequence: TGTGCCAGCAGCCAGGACACGAACACTGAAGCTTTCTTT.

V and J are TRBV4-2 and TRBJ1-4, with D possibly being TRBD1 (6 bases). Trimming removed 0 bases from V and 8 bases from J, with 16 bases in between. The CDR3 is made up of 16 amino acids. Germline values: CDR1 LGHNA, CDR2 YNFKEQ. CDR3 protein: CASSQDSPGESEKLFF. The CDR3 nucleotides read TGTGCCAGCAGCCAAGATTCGCCAGGGGAGTCGGAAAAACTGTTTTTT.

The rearrangement uses TRBV6-5 and TRBJ1-3, with D hard to call. The CDR3 is 14 amino acids. CDR1 and CDR2 from the germline V gene are MNHEY and SVGAGI. Trimming pared 8 bases from V and 0 bases from J, leaving 11 bases between. CDR3 sequence: CASGLVSSGNTIYF. The DNA of the CDR3 is TGTGCCAGCGGCCTAGTCTCCTCTGGAAACACCATATATTTT.

The chain recombines TRBV6-1 with TRBJ1-4; D is unresolved. The CDR3 loop spans 11 amino acids. The germline gives CDR1 MNHNS, CDR2 SASEGT. Deletions cut 5 bases from V and 7 bases from J, with 5 bases between. The CDR3 coding sequence is TGTGCCAGCAGTTACGGTGAAAAACTGTTTTTT. This translates into CASSYGEKLFF.

The CDR3 DNA sequence: TGTGCCAGCAGCGTAGGCAGCACTATTAATGAAAAACTGTTTTTT. Translating it yields CASSVGSTINEKLFF. This sequence joins TRBV9 and TRBJ1-4; D is uncertain. Germline V gene sequence: CDR1 SGDLS, CDR2 YYNGEE. The CDR3 consists of 15 residues. Trimming stripped 0 bases from V and 4 bases from J, with 10 bases between.

V gene TRBV7-8 combines with J gene TRBJ1-3; D gene unclear. With 5 bases removed from V and 0 bases from J, the gap between germline ends came to 8 bases. CDR3 length: 14 amino acids. Germline V gene data show CDR1 as SGHVS and CDR2 as FQNEAQ. In nucleotides, the CDR3 is TGTGCCAGCAGCCCGCGGGGCTCTGGAAACACCATATATTTT. It translates to CASSPRGSGNTIYF. The entire variable domain, with the rest obtained from reference TRBV7-8 and TRBJ1-3, is as follows: GAGVSQSPRYKVAKRGQDVALRCDPISGHVSLFWYQQALGQGPEFLTYFQNEAQLDKSGLPSDRFFAERPEGSVSTLKIQRTQQEDSAVYLCASSPRGSGNTIYFGEGSWLTVV.

The rearrangement uses TRBV6-5 and TRBJ1-5; D not resolved. The CDR3 consists of 14 residues. The V gene lost 5 bases and the J gene lost 2 bases, with 10 bases spanning the gap. In germline, CDR1 is MNHEY, CDR2 SVGAGI. Written as DNA, the CDR3 is TGTGCCAGCAGTACCCCCGGTGGCAATCAGCCCCAGCATTTT. This translates into CASSTPGGNQPQHF.

The rearrangement uses TRBV5-1 and TRBJ1-1, with D hard to call. Per the germline V gene, CDR1 is SGHRS and CDR2 is YFSETQ. The CDR3 length is 14 residues. Trimming cost V 6 bases and J 1 base, with 13 bases left between them. The CDR3 loop reads CASTPGSANTEAFF. DNA for the CDR3: TGCGCCAGCACCCCGGGGTCAGCGAACACTGAAGCTTTCTTT.

The V call is TRBV9, the J call TRBJ1-1, with D hard to call. Per the germline V gene, CDR1 is SGDLS and CDR2 is YYNGEE. Trimming took off 4 bases at V and 1 base at J, with 11 bases between the two ends. This CDR3 contains 14 residues. The CDR3 reads CASSPGPRNTEAFF. In DNA, the CDR3 is TGTGCCAGCAGCCCCGGACCGCGGAACACTGAAGCTTTCTTT.

The rearrangement joins TRBV7-2 to TRBJ1-1, with no clear D. The CDR3 covers 12 residues. From germline, CDR1 is SGHTA and CDR2 FQGNSA. Trimming removed 3 bases at V and 1 base at J, with 3 bases between. CDR3 DNA sequence: TGTGCCAGCAGCTTGACGAACACTGAAGCTTTCTTT. Its protein product is CASSLTNTEAFF. The full variable domain, in which reference TRBV7-2 and TRBJ1-1 provide the parts outside the CDR3, is GAGVSQSPSNKVTEKGKDVELRCDPISGHTALYWYRQSLGQGLEFLIYFQGNSAPDKSGLPSDRFSAERTGGSVSTLTIQRTQQEDSAVYLCASSLTNTEAFFGQGTRLTVV.

This chain links TRBV7-9 with TRBJ2-1; possible D gene TRBD1, 6 bases. Trimming left V 10 bases short and J 7 bases short, with 17 bases between. CDR3 length: 13 residues. From germline, CDR1 is SEHNR and CDR2 FQNEAQ (reference sequence). The CDR3 loop is CANQEGERNEQFF. In nucleotides, the CDR3 is TGTGCCAACCAAGAGGGGGAGCGAAATGAGCAGTTCTTC.